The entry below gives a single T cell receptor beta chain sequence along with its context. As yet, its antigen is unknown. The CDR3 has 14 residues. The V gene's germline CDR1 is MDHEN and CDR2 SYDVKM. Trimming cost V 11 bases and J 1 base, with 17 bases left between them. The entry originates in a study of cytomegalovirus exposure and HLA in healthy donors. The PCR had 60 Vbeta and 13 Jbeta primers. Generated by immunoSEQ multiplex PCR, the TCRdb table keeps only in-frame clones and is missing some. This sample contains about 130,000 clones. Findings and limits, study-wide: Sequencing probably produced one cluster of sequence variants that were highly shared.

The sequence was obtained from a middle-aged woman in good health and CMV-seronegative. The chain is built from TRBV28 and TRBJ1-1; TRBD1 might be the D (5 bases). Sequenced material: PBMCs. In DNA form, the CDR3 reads TGTGCCGGAAAAAAGGGCGGGGGGAACACTGAAGCTTTCTTT. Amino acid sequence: CAGKKGGGNTEAFF.